This T cell receptor beta chain was obtained from a study of CD8 T cells in ankylosing spondylitis. General study results and limits: Disease-linked clones reportedly showed significant enrichment in matched ankylosing spondylitis synovial fluid. A TCR beta motif made of fewer than ten highly homologous variants seemed typical of ankylosing spondylitis blood. Before this, some motif variants had been reported in reactive arthritis synovial fluid and blood.

MiXCR, applied by TCRdb to the 5' RACE reads, yields one record per CDR3 protein. Altogether roughly 35,000 distinct CDR3 sequences are present, 15% to 20% being singletons, with the ten largest covering over 45%. The CDR3 extends over 12 amino acids. J gave up 8 bases and V 4 bases, and 5 bases lay outside the gene matches. Germline V CDR1 and CDR2: SQVTM, ANQGSEA. Turning to this clonotype: Antigen: not known.

The origin of this receptor is a male donor with ankylosing spondylitis or in good health (not recorded which). This chain uses TRBV29-1 with TRBJ2-1, with 7 bases identical to TRBD2. The sample consisted of blood. CDR3 sequence: CSVGGRVDEQFF. As DNA, the CDR3 is TGCAGCGTTGGTGGGAGGGTCGATGAGCAGTTCTTC.